This T cell receptor (beta chain) was sequenced for a study of blood T cell repertoires in COVID-19. This CDR3 comprises 15 residues. V dropped 5 bases and J dropped 3 bases, with 17 bases sitting between them. Germline V CDR1 and CDR2: SGHVS, FQNEAQ. The protocol was immunoSEQ multiplex PCR, while the TCRdb copy is restricted to in-frame clones and leaves out a portion. The table includes fewer than 250,000 clones, around four fifths detected once. This sequence was found in an older woman with active or convalescent COVID-19. This chain links TRBV7-8 with TRBJ2-7; a possible D gene is TRBD2 (5 bases). Sample: peripheral blood. CDR3 in DNA: TGTGCCAGCAGCCGCGTGGCAGGAGGAGACTACGAGCAGTACTTC. This translates into CASSRVAGGDYEQYF.